A selection of T cell receptor beta chains follows, all from one sample in a study of T cell clones after liver transplantation. The data were produced by immunoSEQ multiplex PCR, yet TCRdb's version contains in-frame clones alone and is incomplete. The top ten clones hold 0.99% of a sample with 99,000 or so clones, approximately 78% of them seen once. The sample in question was CD4+ T cells from blood, obtained before liver transplant. Source of these receptors: a human donor who received a liver transplant. CDR3s include the opening cysteine and the closing phenylalanine or tryptophan. The D gene is left open where the match is weak. Not all rows give a size; the values are once, few, many and, for expanded clones, a class.

clone_size | j_call | d_call | v_call | cdr3_aa | cdr3_nt
. | TRBJ1-1 | . | TRBV7-8 | CASRLTDTLNTEAFF | TGTGCCAGCAGATTAACGGACACCTTGAACACTGAAGCTTTCTTT
few | TRBJ2-3 | TRBD1 | TRBV5-6 | CASSQGTGADTQYF | TGTGCCAGCAGCCAGGGGACAGGGGCAGATACGCAGTATTTT
. | TRBJ2-1 | . | TRBV19 | CASTDGREQFF | TGTGCCAGTACCGACGGGCGTGAGCAGTTCTTC
. | TRBJ2-1 | . | TRBV2 | CASSVAVPYNEQFF | TGTGCCAGCAGTGTCGCAGTCCCCTACAATGAGCAGTTCTTC
. | TRBJ1-2 | . | TRBV2 | CASAGDRNYGYTF | TGTGCCAGTGCAGGGGACCGTAACTATGGCTACACCTTC
. | TRBJ2-7 | TRBD2 | TRBV7-3 | CASSPLAGGGEQYF | TGTGCCAGCAGCCCCTTGGCGGGAGGTGGCGAGCAGTACTTC
. | TRBJ1-4 | . | TRBV28 | CASSLWTGFLGEKLFF | TGTGCCAGCAGTTTATGGACGGGGTTCTTGGGTGAAAAACTGTTTTTT
few | TRBJ2-7 | TRBD1 | TRBV6-5 | CASSQTGTRYEQYF | TGTGCCAGCAGTCAGACAGGGACGAGGTACGAGCAGTACTTC
. | TRBJ1-5 | . | TRBV2 | CASREGSSRNQPQHF | TGTGCCAGCAGGGAAGGATCCAGTCGGAATCAGCCCCAGCATTTT
. | TRBJ2-5 | TRBD1 | TRBV18 | CASSPLNRGREETQYF | TGTGCCAGCTCACCGTTAAACAGGGGTCGGGAAGAGACCCAGTACTTC
. | TRBJ2-5 | TRBD2 | TRBV10-3 | CAISEPGSIAGELKTQYF | TGTGCCATCAGTGAGCCGGGGTCAATAGCGGGAGAATTAAAGACCCAGTACTTC
. | TRBJ2-3 | . | TRBV29-1 | CSVEANTDTQYF | TGCAGCGTTGAAGCCAACACAGATACGCAGTATTTT
. | TRBJ2-2 | TRBD1 | TRBV9 | CASSVLGTGYPGELFF | TGTGCCAGCAGCGTCTTAGGGACAGGGTATCCCGGGGAGCTGTTTTTT
. | TRBJ1-1 | . | TRBV19 | CASLGVSNTEAFF | TGTGCCAGTCTAGGGGTCTCGAACACTGAAGCTTTCTTT
. | TRBJ1-3 | TRBD1 | TRBV28 | CASSPSGTAGNTIYF | TGTGCCAGCAGCCCTTCCGGGACAGCTGGAAACACCATATATTTT
. | TRBJ1-6 | . | TRBV7-2 | CASSSFGGSDSPLHF | TGTGCCAGCAGCTCCTTCGGGGGATCGGATTCACCCCTCCACTTT
. | TRBJ1-1 | TRBD1 | TRBV19 | CASSGTGALNTEAFF | TGTGCCAGTAGTGGGACAGGGGCCTTGAACACTGAAGCTTTCTTT
. | TRBJ2-1 | . | TRBV5-6 | CASSLVAGEQFF | TGTGCCAGCAGCTTGGTTGCAGGGGAGCAGTTCTTC
. | TRBJ1-3 | . | TRBV29-1 | CSVQFGGQDTIYF | TGCAGCGTTCAATTCGGGGGGCAAGACACCATATATTTT
. | TRBJ2-1 | . | TRBV27 | CASSERTQRGEQFF | TGTGCCAGCAGTGAAAGGACCCAGCGCGGTGAGCAGTTCTTC
. | TRBJ2-1 | TRBD2 | TRBV29-1 | CSGNSGSVNEQFF | TGCAGCGGAAATAGCGGGAGTGTCAATGAGCAGTTCTTC
. | TRBJ1-1 | TRBD1 | TRBV30 | CAWKRQGGTEAFF | TGTGCCTGGAAAAGACAGGGAGGCACTGAAGCTTTCTTT
once | TRBJ1-1 | . | TRBV4-3 | CASSRVMNTEAFF | TGCGCCAGCAGCAGGGTTATGAACACTGAAGCTTTCTTT
. | TRBJ1-1 | . | TRBV30 | CAWSRDGLSPEAFF | TGTGCCTGGAGTCGGGACGGTCTTAGCCCTGAAGCTTTCTTT
. | TRBJ1-1 | . | TRBV7-3 | CASSLGLGGEAFF | TGTGCCAGCAGCCTAGGGCTAGGGGGGGAAGCTTTCTTT
. | TRBJ2-7 | . | TRBV28 | CARGNCEQYF | TGTGCCCGAGGGAATTGCGAGCAGTACTTC
. | TRBJ2-5 | TRBD2 | TRBV7-2 | CASSAYPGLAGVETQYF | TGTGCCAGCAGCGCGTACCCGGGACTAGCGGGAGTGGAGACCCAGTACTTC
. | TRBJ2-1 | TRBD2 | TRBV27 | CASSSWTSGGINEQFF | TGTGCCAGCAGTTCGTGGACTAGCGGGGGGATCAATGAGCAGTTCTTC
few | TRBJ2-5 | TRBD2 | TRBV7-8 | CASSLGLAGVQETQYF | TGTGCCAGCAGCTTAGGACTAGCGGGAGTTCAAGAGACCCAGTACTTC
. | TRBJ1-1 | . | TRBV28 | CASSFRDIEAFF | TGTGCCAGCAGTTTTCGGGACATAGAAGCTTTCTTT
. | TRBJ1-3 | . | TRBV7-9 | CASSLVQGVNTIYF | TGTGCCAGCAGCTTAGTACAGGGAGTGAACACCATATATTTT
. | TRBJ1-6 | . | TRBV30 | CAWGGETDNSPLHF | TGTGCCTGGGGGGGGGAGACAGATAATTCACCCCTCCACTTT
. | TRBJ2-1 | . | TRBV5-1 | CASVLSDFYNEQFF | TGCGCCAGCGTTCTCTCCGATTTCTACAATGAGCAGTTCTTC
few | TRBJ2-7 | . | TRBV5-1 | CASSSGTYEQYF | TGCGCCAGCAGCTCCGGGACCTACGAGCAGTACTTC
. | TRBJ2-5 | . | TRBV5-8 | CASRPGGGDQETQYF | TGTGCCAGCCGCCCGGGGGGCGGGGATCAAGAGACCCAGTACTTC
. | TRBJ1-4 | . | TRBV6-1 | CASRARSIEEKLFF | TGTGCCAGCAGAGCCAGAAGTATTGAGGAAAAACTGTTTTTT
. | TRBJ1-4 | . | TRBV4-3 | CASSRVPDGQSNEKLFF | TGCGCCAGCAGCCGAGTGCCAGATGGACAGAGTAATGAAAAACTGTTTTTT
once | TRBJ1-4 | . | TRBV27 | CASSRVTNEKLFF | TGTGCCAGCAGCAGGGTTACTAATGAAAAACTGTTTTTT
. | TRBJ1-5 | TRBD1 | TRBV5-1 | CASSLDPDRGSNQPQHF | TGCGCCAGCAGCTTGGACCCAGACAGGGGGAGCAATCAGCCCCAGCATTTT
. | TRBJ2-3 | . | TRBV5-4 | CVGGPINTQYF | TGTGTGGGGGGCCCTATAAATACGCAGTATTTT
. | TRBJ2-2 | TRBD2 | TRBV7-2 | CASSYGTSPSGELFF | TGTGCCAGCAGCTACGGGACTAGCCCGTCCGGGGAGCTGTTTTTT
. | TRBJ1-2 | TRBD1 | TRBV27 | CASSPPGQGKGYTF | TGTGCCAGCAGTCCCCCGGGACAGGGGAAAGGCTACACCTTC
. | TRBJ1-4 | . | TRBV29-1 | CSVTRGNEKLFF | TGCAGCGTGACCCGAGGCAATGAAAAACTGTTTTTT
once | TRBJ2-7 | . | TRBV7-9 | CASSFGINPRAEQYF | TGTGCCAGCAGCTTCGGCATCAATCCTAGGGCCGAGCAGTACTTC
. | TRBJ2-3 | . | TRBV5-6 | CASKTGAAGTDTQYF | TGTGCCAGCAAGACCGGGGCCGCCGGGACAGATACGCAGTATTTT
few | TRBJ1-5 | TRBD1 | TRBV19 | CASSIQGGNQPQHF | TGTGCCAGTAGTATTCAGGGGGGCAATCAGCCCCAGCATTTT
. | TRBJ2-5 | . | TRBV28 | CASTRLDLETQYF | TGTGCCAGCACCCGGCTCGATCTCGAGACCCAGTACTTC
. | TRBJ1-1 | . | TRBV18 | CASSPPLGGHTEAFF | TGTGCCAGCTCACCACCGCTGGGGGGCCACACTGAAGCTTTCTTT
. | TRBJ2-3 | . | TRBV7-3 | CASSLIPAARNFDPSTDTQYF | TGTGCCAGCAGCTTAATACCGGCAGCTAGGAATTTCGACCCAAGCACAGATACGCAGTATTTT
. | TRBJ2-3 | . | TRBV29-1 | CSVGSTGDTQYF | TGCAGCGTTGGTAGTACCGGCGATACGCAGTATTTT
. | TRBJ2-5 | TRBD2 | TRBV28 | CASSLYPHGTSGTQYPRYF | TGTGCCAGCAGTTTATATCCGCATGGGACTAGCGGGACCCAGTACCCACGGTACTTC
. | TRBJ1-5 | . | TRBV6-6 | CASSYSSNQPQHF | TGTGCCAGCAGTTACTCTAGCAATCAGCCCCAGCATTTT
. | TRBJ2-1 | TRBD2 | TRBV29-1 | CSVGLADYNEQFF | TGCAGCGTTGGACTAGCGGACTACAATGAGCAGTTCTTC